The 22 T cell receptor beta chains below were found in one sample sequenced in a study of blood T cell repertoires in COVID-19. Here immunoSEQ multiplex PCR was the method, and the copy in TCRdb shows in-frame clones only, minus some. Seen here are tens of thousands of clones, under 85% observed once, and the top ten hold roughly 9%. Sequencing used peripheral blood. The receptors stem from a human donor in a cohort sampled during active COVID-19.

This chain uses TRBV28 with TRBJ2-2, with 7 positions matching TRBD1. Per germline, CDR1 MDHEN and CDR2 SYDVKM. Trimming removed 3 bases from V and 3 bases from J; junction bases left unmatched: 10. CDR3 size: 17 residues. The CDR3 here is CASSLDRWQRDTGELFF. Here the CDR3 DNA reads TGTGCCAGCAGTTTGGACAGGTGGCAAAGGGACACCGGGGAGCTGTTTTTT.

The chain links TRBV5-1 to TRBJ2-7, with 9 bases that match TRBD1. From germline, CDR1 is SGHRS and CDR2 YFSETQ. The CDR3 has 12 amino acids. V shed 4 bases and J 7 bases; nucleotides not matched to a gene: 3. The CDR3 region has the DNA TGCGCCAGCAGCGGACAGGGGCAAGAGCAGTACTTC. This encodes CASSGQGQEQYF.

The genes are TRBV28 and TRBJ2-3, with TRBD2 as a possible D gene (5 bases). The V end lost 4 bases, the J end lost 4 bases, and 12 bases lay between the germline ends. Germline loops: CDR1 MDHEN, CDR2 SYDVKM. The CDR3 runs 14 residues. Here the CDR3 reads CASSSLVGADTQYF. The CDR3 DNA is TGTGCCAGCAGTTCACTAGTTGGGGCAGATACGCAGTATTTT.

J is TRBJ2-7 and V is TRBV30; D is possibly TRBD1 (6 bases). Germline V gives CDR1 GTSNPN, CDR2 SVGIG (reference sequence). Trimming took off 3 bases at V and 4 bases at J, with 22 bases between the two ends. This CDR3 has 16 amino acids. CDR3 nucleotide sequence: TGTGCCTGGAGGACAAACAGGGTAACTCAGGGTTACGAGCAGTACTTC. This codes for CAWRTNRVTQGYEQYF.

This chain links TRBV10-3 with TRBJ2-2, with TRBD2 identical over 9 bases. CDR1 is ENHRY and CDR2 is SYGVKD in the germline V gene. V shed 6 bases and J 5 bases; nucleotides not matched to a gene: 7. The CDR3 covers 15 residues. The chain's CDR3 is CAIRGDSGSTGELFF. For the CDR3, the DNA is TGTGCCATCAGAGGCGATAGCGGGAGTACCGGGGAGCTGTTTTTT.

CDR3 sequence (DNA): TGTGCCAGCAGACGATCCCGGGACAGGGGAACCCTGGGCGGCTACACCTTC. It translates to CASRRSRDRGTLGGYTF. The J gene is TRBJ1-2, the V gene TRBV2; 10 positions match TRBD1. This CDR3 comprises 17 residues. Germline V CDR1 and CDR2: SNHLY, FYNNEI. With 6 bases clipped from V and 8 bases from J, the junction kept 18 bases outside the gene matches.

The chain is built from TRBV19 and TRBJ2-3, with 9 nucleotides matching TRBD2. With 1 base clipped from V and 2 bases from J, the junction kept 4 bases outside the gene matches. There are 16 residues in the CDR3. Germline loops: CDR1 LNHDA, CDR2 SQIVND (reference sequence). In DNA form, the CDR3 reads TGTGCCAGTAGTATAGGGCGGGGGGGCAACACAGATACGCAGTATTTT. Protein: CASSIGRGGNTDTQYF. Based on the CDR3 plus reference TRBV19 and TRBJ2-3, the full variable domain is DGGITQSPKYLFRKEGQNVTLSCEQNLNHDAMYWYRQDPGQGLRLIYYSQIVNDFQKGDIAEGYSVSREKKESFPLTVTSAQKNPTAFYLCASSIGRGGNTDTQYFGPGTRLTVL.

The CDR3 region has the DNA TGCGCCAGCAGCCAAGACATGGGACAGGCGGACTCTGGGGCCAACGTCCTGACTTTC. It specifies CASSQDMGQADSGANVLTF. The rearrangement joins TRBV4-1 to TRBJ2-6; TRBD1 matches at 8 bases. V trimming: 0 bases; J trimming: 0 bases; junction bases outside the gene matches: 7. Looked up from germline, CDR1 is MGHRA and CDR2 is YSYEKL. The CDR3 spans 19 residues.

The chain recombines TRBV3-1 (or the pseudogene TRBV3-2) with TRBJ2-7; D call uncertain. The germline CDR1 and CDR2 sequences are LGHDT and YNNKEL (reference sequence). With 0 bases removed from V and 6 bases from J, the gap between germline ends came to 12 bases. The CDR3 covers 14 residues. The CDR3 spells CASSQEGRSTEQYF. The CDR3 DNA sequence: TGTGCCAGCAGCCAAGAGGGCAGAAGTACCGAGCAGTACTTC.

This sequence joins TRBV6-5 and TRBJ1-2, with D unresolved. The CDR3 covers 15 residues. Trimming shortened V by 0 bases and J by 2 bases, and 10 bases separated the two germline ends. Germline lookup yields CDR1 MNHEY and CDR2 SVGAGI. DNA for the CDR3: TGTGCCAGCAGTTACTCGAGAGAACTCAACTATGGCTACACCTTC. Translation: CASSYSRELNYGYTF.

The gene calls are TRBV2 and TRBJ2-3, with 8 bases lining up with TRBD1. Trimming at V came to 4 bases and at J to 1 base, leaving 4 bases not matched to a gene. CDR1 and CDR2 (germline): SNHLY, FYNNEI. CDR3 length equals 15 residues. The CDR3 region is CASSVGQAGTDTQYF. The CDR3 DNA sequence: TGTGCCAGCAGTGTGGGACAGGCCGGCACAGATACGCAGTATTTT.

The chain has TRBV19 and TRBJ1-6, with 7 bases that match TRBD1. Germline-derived CDR1 and CDR2 are LNHDA and SQIVND (reference sequence). Losses at the gene ends were 5 bases for V and 10 bases for J; bases not matched to a gene: 8. CDR3 length: 14 amino acids. This CDR3 is CASSAGDSGSPLHF. DNA for the CDR3: TGTGCCAGTAGTGCAGGGGACAGCGGGTCACCCCTCCACTTT. The whole variable domain, remainder taken from reference TRBV19 and TRBJ1-6, is DGGITQSPKYLFRKEGQNVTLSCEQNLNHDAMYWYRQDPGQGLRLIYYSQIVNDFQKGDIAEGYSVSREKKESFPLTVTSAQKNPTAFYLCASSAGDSGSPLHFGNGTRLTVT.

J is TRBJ2-3 and V is TRBV2; D is uncertain. V was shortened by 7 bases and J by 2 bases, with 7 bases between the two germline ends. The CDR3 is 12 residues long. Germline CDR1 SNHLY, CDR2 FYNNEI. Here the CDR3 DNA reads TGTGCCAGCAATCGAGACACAGATACGCAGTATTTT. This codes for CASNRDTDTQYF.

This chain links TRBV30 with TRBJ2-1; no reliable D call. Germline CDR1 is GTSNPN and CDR2 is SVGIG (reference sequence). V dropped 4 bases and J dropped 0 bases, with 10 bases sitting between them. This CDR3 comprises 14 residues. The DNA of the CDR3 is TGTGCCTGGACCTTTATTCCCTCCTACAATGAGCAGTTCTTC. Its translation: CAWTFIPSYNEQFF.

The chain is built from TRBV6-5 and TRBJ2-6; D is uncertain. This CDR3 is 15 amino acids long. Germline CDR1 and CDR2: MNHEY and SVGAGI. The ends were cut back, 0 bases at V and 2 bases at J, with 5 bases in the middle. The CDR3 here is CASSYSGPGANVLTF. CDR3 nucleotide sequence: TGTGCCAGCAGTTACTCGGGCCCTGGGGCCAACGTCCTGACTTTC.

The chain couples TRBV19 to TRBJ2-3; 8 nucleotides match TRBD1. The ends lost 7 bases at V and 2 bases at J; junction bases unmatched: 14. Per the germline V gene, CDR1 is LNHDA and CDR2 is SQIVND (reference sequence). CDR3 length equals 17 residues. CDR3 nucleotides: TGTGCCAGTACCGCCGGACAGGGAAATCGTCCCACAGATACGCAGTATTTT. It specifies CASTAGQGNRPTDTQYF.

CDR3 sequence: CASSAVAGANVLTF. The CDR3 DNA follows: TGTGCCAGCAGCGCCGTAGCCGGGGCCAACGTCCTGACTTTC. This sequence joins TRBV7-7 and TRBJ2-6; D gene unclear. V was cut by 5 bases and J by 4 bases, with 9 bases left in between. The CDR3 sequence is 14 residues long. The germline gives CDR1 SSHAT, CDR2 FNYEAQ (reference sequence).

The V gene is TRBV5-6, the J gene TRBJ2-1, with a weak D call TRBD1 (6 bases). The CDR3 consists of 16 residues. V gave up 5 bases and J gave up 2 bases, with 17 bases separating them. The germline gives CDR1 SGHDT, CDR2 YYEEEE. The CDR3 sequence: CASSIPGTSTYNEQFF. The CDR3 DNA is TGTGCCAGCAGTATTCCCGGGACAAGCACCTACAATGAGCAGTTCTTC.

The chain joins TRBV11-3 to TRBJ2-3; D might be TRBD1 (6 bases). The germline V gene encodes CDR1 SGHNT and CDR2 YENEEA. Trimming removed 5 bases at V and 5 bases at J, with 11 bases between. The CDR3 has 13 residues. The CDR3 region is CASSPGTQDTQYF. As DNA, the CDR3 is TGTGCCAGCAGCCCCGGGACACAAGATACGCAGTATTTT.

The chain uses TRBV18 and TRBJ2-1, with TRBD2 matching over 12 bases. V was pared by 0 bases and J by 4 bases, with 4 bases of the junction left unmatched. There are 17 residues in the CDR3. Looked up from germline, CDR1 is KGHSH and CDR2 is LQKENI. The CDR3 spells CASSPPASGRGYNEQFF. The CDR3 coding sequence is TGTGCCAGCTCACCACCGGCTAGCGGGAGGGGATACAATGAGCAGTTCTTC.

The genes are TRBV3-1 (or the pseudogene TRBV3-2) and TRBJ2-4, with 15 bases matching TRBD2. This CDR3 region has 20 residues. Germline CDR1 reads LGHDT; CDR2 reads YNNKEL (reference sequence). Trimming cost V 0 bases and J 1 base; bases outside gene matches: 7. CDR3 nucleotide sequence: TGTGCCAGCAGCCAAGAAGGACTAGCGGGAGGGAAGTCGGCCAAAAACATTCAGTACTTC. The encoded protein is CASSQEGLAGGKSAKNIQYF.

This chain connects TRBV7-9 to TRBJ1-5; possibly TRBD1 for D (5 bases). The CDR3 runs 17 residues. Trimming stripped 1 base from V and 3 bases from J, with 16 bases between. The germline CDR1 and CDR2 sequences are SEHNR and FQNEAQ (reference sequence). CDR3 sequence: CASSLVYGAGNNQPQHF. The CDR3 DNA is TGTGCCAGCAGCTTAGTTTATGGGGCGGGAAACAATCAGCCCCAGCATTTT.